This TCR beta chain comes out of a study of cytomegalovirus exposure and HLA in healthy donors. Study observations and caveats: In a later analysis, TCR beta V- and J-gene trimming showed a link to a missense DCLRE1C variant. With further analysis later on, most CMV-associated TCR beta chains appeared HLA-restricted. Common viral pathogens seemed to be connected with several of the most significant clusters, according to a later analysis.

The germline CDR1 and CDR2 sequences are LNHDA and SQIVND (reference sequence). The CDR3 covers 13 residues. Trimming took off 3 bases at V and 5 bases at J, with 9 bases between the two ends. A multiplex PCR was run with 60 Vbeta primers and 13 Jbeta primers. Method: immunoSEQ multiplex PCR; TCRdb's copy keeps in-frame clones and lacks some. The sample shows 120,000 to 150,000 clones, over 65% of them seen only once. As concerns this clone: What it binds is unknown.

This clonotype was sampled from a man aged 40-55 years in good health and CMV-seropositive. The V gene is TRBV19, the J gene TRBJ2-3; a possible D gene is TRBD1 (5 bases). The specimen sequenced was PBMCs. The CDR3 is CASSMGQGDTQYF. The DNA for the CDR3 is TGTGCCAGTAGTATGGGCCAGGGAGATACGCAGTATTTT. The full variable domain, completed using reference TRBV19 and TRBJ2-3, is DGGITQSPKYLFRKEGQNVTLSCEQNLNHDAMYWYRQDPGQGLRLIYYSQIVNDFQKGDIAEGYSVSREKKESFPLTVTSAQKNPTAFYLCASSMGQGDTQYFGPGTRLTVL.